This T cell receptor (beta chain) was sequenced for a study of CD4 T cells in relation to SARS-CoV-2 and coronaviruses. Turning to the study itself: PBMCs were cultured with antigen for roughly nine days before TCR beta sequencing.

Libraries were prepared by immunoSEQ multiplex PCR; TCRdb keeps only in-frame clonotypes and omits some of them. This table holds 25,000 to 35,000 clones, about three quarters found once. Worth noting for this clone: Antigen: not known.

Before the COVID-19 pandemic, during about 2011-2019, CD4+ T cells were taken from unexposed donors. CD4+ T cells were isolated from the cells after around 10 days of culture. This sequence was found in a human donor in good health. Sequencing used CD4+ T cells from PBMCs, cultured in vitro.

CDR3 nucleotides: TGTGCCAGCAGCCAAAATGAAGAGCGGGGGGCTTACACAGATACGCAGTATTTT. This codes for CASSQNEERGAYTDTQYF. The chain has TRBV3-1 (or the pseudogene TRBV3-2) and TRBJ2-3; 9 bases line up with TRBD2. Germline values: CDR1 LGHDT, CDR2 YNNKEL (reference sequence). The CDR3 is made up of 18 amino acids. The V segment lost 2 bases and the J segment 2 bases; nucleotides outside the gene matches: 11.